A single sample gave rise to the 13 T cell receptor beta chains below, sequenced in a study of shared clonotypes between healthy human individuals. Terminally differentiated effector memory CD45RA+ cells were excluded by CCR7 positive selection of CD45RO-negative cells. Produced via immunoSEQ multiplex PCR; TCRdb's table is partial and in-frame only. The sample holds roughly 2,000,000 clones, just under 95% seen once. The sequencing input was naive CD8+ T cells from PBMCs. These receptor sequences come from a man between 18 and 35 years old in good health. Some clones in this sample may be carry-over from other donors' samples.

V usage is TRBV5-1 and J usage is TRBJ1-1; no definite D call. The CDR3 sequence is 15 residues long. Trimming pared 0 bases from V and 6 bases from J, leaving 15 bases between. CDR1 is SGHRS, CDR2 YFSETQ, per germline. The CDR3 DNA follows: TGCGCCAGCAGCTTGGTAGGAGACGCCGGCGCTGAAGCTTTCTTT. This translates into CASSLVGDAGAEAFF. The variable domain in full, completed from reference TRBV5-1 and TRBJ1-1, reads KAGVTQTPRYLIKTRGQQVTLSCSPISGHRSVSWYQQTPGQGLQFLFEYFSETQRNKGNFPGRFSGRQFSNSRSEMNVSTLELGDSALYLCASSLVGDAGAEAFFGQGTRLTVV.

This sequence joins TRBV7-9 and TRBJ2-1; 7 bases match TRBD2. J gave up 7 bases and V 5 bases, and 14 bases lay outside the gene matches. The CDR3 is 16 residues long. Germline CDR1 reads SEHNR; CDR2 reads FQNEAQ (reference sequence). The chain's CDR3 is CASSPRWGREANEQFF. The CDR3 DNA is TGTGCCAGCAGCCCCCGATGGGGCCGGGAGGCGAATGAGCAGTTCTTC.

J is TRBJ2-5 and V is TRBV7-6, with 8 nucleotides matching TRBD1. CDR3 size: 15 residues. V shed 3 bases, J shed 5 bases, and the junction held 8 bases outside the gene matches. The germline gives CDR1 SGHVS, CDR2 FNYEAQ. CDR3 loop: CASSFSLGQGETQYF. CDR3 in DNA: TGTGCCAGCAGCTTTTCTTTAGGACAGGGCGAGACCCAGTACTTC.

The chain recombines TRBV7-8 with TRBJ2-5; D is possibly TRBD2 (5 bases). CDR1 is SGHVS and CDR2 is FQNEAQ in the germline V gene. Trimming cost V 5 bases and J 3 bases, with 13 bases left between them. The CDR3 has 14 residues. CDR3 sequence: CASSAGVGKETQYF. CDR3 DNA sequence: TGTGCCAGCAGCGCCGGGGTGGGAAAAGAGACCCAGTACTTC.

The V call is TRBV7-9, the J call TRBJ2-7; D may be TRBD2 (5 bases). V lost 6 bases to trimming and J lost 7 bases, with 19 bases between them. Germline values: CDR1 SEHNR, CDR2 FQNEAQ (reference sequence). This CDR3 has 14 residues. The CDR3 DNA follows: TGTGCCAGCAGTATGGGCAGCGGAATCCTAGAGCAGTACTTC. Amino acid sequence: CASSMGSGILEQYF.

Notes on this clone: This same CDR3 is encoded by further DNA sequences in the sample. The chain joins TRBV27 to TRBJ2-1; the match to TRBD2 covers 12 bases. After removal of 4 bases from V and 5 bases from J, the junction contained 3 bases not matched to a gene. The germline V gene has CDR1 MNHEY and CDR2 SMNVEV (reference sequence). This CDR3 comprises 15 residues. The CDR3 sequence is CASSSRLAGDNEQFF. CDR3 nucleotide sequence: TGTGCCAGCAGTTCCAGACTAGCGGGGGACAATGAGCAGTTCTTC.

The rearrangement uses TRBV10-2 and TRBJ2-7, with a weak D call TRBD1 (5 bases). This CDR3 contains 12 residues. CDR1 is WSHSY, CDR2 SAAADI, per germline. V lost 8 bases and J 4 bases, leaving 12 bases between the germline ends. CDR3 in amino acids: CASEKDKYEQYF. CDR3 coding DNA: TGCGCCAGCGAAAAGGACAAGTACGAGCAGTACTTC.

The rearrangement joins TRBV7-9 to TRBJ2-5, with 10 bases fitting TRBD1. The J call may be faulty, since TRBJ2-7 better matches the DNA end. The CDR3 consists of 15 residues. Germline assignment: CDR1 SEHNR and CDR2 FQNEAQ (reference sequence). CDR3 sequence (DNA): TGTGCCAGCAGCTCACGGACAGGGGGCTCCTACGAGCAGTACTTC. Its protein is CASSSRTGGSYEQYF.

V usage is TRBV4-2 and J usage is TRBJ2-3; 10 nucleotides align to TRBD2. The CDR3 totals 17 residues. After removal of 0 bases from V and 5 bases from J, the junction contained 8 bases not matched to a gene. Germline V lookup: CDR1 LGHNA, CDR2 YNFKEQ. This chain's CDR3 is CASSQDWLAGEQDTQYF. CDR3 DNA sequence: TGTGCCAGCAGCCAAGATTGGCTAGCGGGAGAACAAGATACGCAGTATTTT.

A remark on this clone: Other DNA variants within this sample encode the same CDR3. The V gene is TRBV28, the J gene TRBJ1-1; no clear D. Trimming took off 4 bases at V and 1 base at J, with 7 bases between the two ends. CDR3 length equals 13 residues. Germline loops: CDR1 MDHEN, CDR2 SYDVKM. CDR3 loop: CASSSGENTEAFF. The CDR3 DNA is TGTGCCAGCAGTTCCGGGGAGAACACTGAAGCTTTCTTT.

This rearrangement joins TRBV9 to TRBJ1-1; 7 nucleotides agree with TRBD1. The germline gives CDR1 SGDLS, CDR2 YYNGEE. This CDR3 contains 16 residues. V was pared by 1 base and J by 3 bases, with 9 bases of the junction left unmatched. The CDR3 protein is CASSVPVDRFYTEAFF. Here the CDR3 DNA reads TGTGCCAGCAGCGTACCAGTGGACAGGTTCTACACTGAAGCTTTCTTT.

The J gene is TRBJ2-7, the V gene TRBV9; tentative D call: TRBD1 (6 bases). This CDR3 spans 16 amino acids. Per germline, CDR1 SGDLS and CDR2 YYNGEE. With 4 bases removed from V and 0 bases from J, the gap between germline ends came to 17 bases. CDR3 in DNA: TGTGCCAGCAGCCTAGGGACAACTCTGAGCTCCTACGAGCAGTACTTC. It encodes CASSLGTTLSSYEQYF.

This clone occurred a few times. This chain connects TRBV2 to TRBJ1-1; D unclear. The CDR3 loop spans 14 amino acids. V was clipped by 5 bases and J by 4 bases, with 14 bases between them. CDR1 and CDR2 from the germline V gene are SNHLY and FYNNEI. CDR3 sequence reads: CASSHGKRSTEAFF. CDR3 DNA: TGTGCCAGCAGTCACGGGAAGAGGAGCACTGAAGCTTTCTTT. The full variable domain, with the rest looked up from reference TRBV2 and TRBJ1-1, is EPEVTQTPSHQVTQMGQEVILRCVPISNHLYFYWYRQILGQKVEFLVSFYNNEISEKSEIFDDQFSVERPDGSNFTLKIRSTKLEDSAMYFCASSHGKRSTEAFFGQGTRLTVV.